This TCR beta chain was documented in a study of T cell responses to AZD1222 COVID-19 vaccine. V lost 0 bases and J 6 bases, leaving 2 bases between the germline ends. This CDR3 has 12 amino acids. Looked up from germline, CDR1 is KGHSH and CDR2 is LQKENI. Second doses were pooled across both intervals (about 4 or about 12 weeks). Notes on the study in general: Breadth and depth of Spike-specific TCRs rose after two AZD1222 doses.

Using immunoSEQ multiplex PCR, the repertoire was profiled, and TCRdb retains in-frame clones only, with some absent. The profile shows 150,000 to 200,000 clones, under 95% of them singletons. Remarks on this clone: Its antigen is still unknown.

The clonotype was recovered from an adult who received the AZD1222 COVID-19 vaccine. Sequencing was performed on peripheral blood, taken 28 days after the second AZD1222 dose. V and J are TRBV18 and TRBJ2-2, with unresolved D. The CDR3 DNA is TGTGCCAGCTCACCACCGGCCGGGGAGCTGTTTTTT. Protein: CASSPPAGELFF.